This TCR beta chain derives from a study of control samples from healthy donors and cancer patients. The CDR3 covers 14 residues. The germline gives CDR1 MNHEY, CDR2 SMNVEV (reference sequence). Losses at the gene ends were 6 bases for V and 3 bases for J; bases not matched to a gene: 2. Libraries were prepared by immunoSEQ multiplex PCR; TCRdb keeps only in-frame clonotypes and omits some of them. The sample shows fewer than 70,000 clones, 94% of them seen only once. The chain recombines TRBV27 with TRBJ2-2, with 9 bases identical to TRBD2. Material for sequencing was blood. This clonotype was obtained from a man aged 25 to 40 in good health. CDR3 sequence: CASRRGGHTGELFF. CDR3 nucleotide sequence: TGTGCCAGCAGGCGGGGGGGCCACACCGGGGAGCTGTTTTTT.